The TCR beta chain under discussion was sequenced for a study of identical twins. TCRdb reprocessed the 5' RACE reads via MiXCR and lists one record per CDR3 protein. Of some 200,000 distinct CDR3 sequences listed, about 7.5% are singletons. The sample holds many counts of this clonotype. CDR3 length equals 15 residues. The ends were cut back, 6 bases at V and 2 bases at J, with 14 bases in the middle. Germline assignment: CDR1 SGHRS and CDR2 YFSETQ. These data are also associated with another study on yellow fever vaccine responses in identical twins.

The V and J genes are TRBV5-1 and TRBJ2-2; D is perhaps TRBD1 (6 bases). The TCR sequence derives from a woman aged 18-29 years in good health. Sequencing input: memory (CD45RO+) T cells sorted from blood. Here the CDR3 DNA reads TGCGCCAGCAATGCGCAGGGGTTAAACACCGGGGAGCTGTTTTTT. Amino acids: CASNAQGLNTGELFF.